The clone carrying this TCR beta chain was seen repeatedly, ten times or more. Amplification of TCR beta CDR3 regions was performed using RNA transcripts as template. With the HTBI primer set, the TCR CDR3 went through a first round of RT-PCR. TCRdb re-derived calls from the multiplex PCR reads in MiXCR, one entry per CDR3 protein. The data hold hundreds of thousands of distinct CDR3 sequences, with approximately 15% observed a single time. The germline gives CDR1 SGHAT, CDR2 FQNNGV. The CDR3 sequence is 15 residues long. Trimming pared 2 bases from V and 6 bases from J, leaving 14 bases between. These data come from a study of T cells in Graves' hyperthyroidism and ophthalmopathy.

The sample taken for sequencing was blood. The chain has TRBV11-2 and TRBJ2-1; D is possibly TRBD2 (6 bases). The origin of this receptor is a man between 18 and 35 years old with Graves' ophthalmopathy. CDR3 sequence (DNA): TGTGCCAGCAGCTTAAGCGTGGGGGGAAGCAATGAGCAGTTCTTC. Its protein is CASSLSVGGSNEQFF.